A selection of T cell receptor beta chains follows, all from one sample in a study of blood T cells in healthy people across ages. MiXCR was run by TCRdb on the 5' RACE reads, yielding one entry per CDR3 protein. This sample carries just under 900,000 distinct CDR3 sequences, 25% to 35% of them seen once, and the ten largest clones take around a sixth. Sequences were obtained from blood. The receptor set was obtained from a woman older than 75 in good health. CDR3s include the opening cysteine and the closing phenylalanine or tryptophan. The order of the fields is D gene, J gene, V gene, clone size, CDR3 DNA, CDR3 protein. D genes are given only for firm matches. Some rows mark clone size as missing; the rest say once, few, many or name a class of expanded clone.

>TRBD2|TRBJ2-3|TRBV15|NA
TGTGCCACCGGGGAAGGGGTTGGTAGCGGGGTGAGGGATACGCAGTATTTT
CATGEGVGSGVRDTQYF
>NA|TRBJ2-5|TRBV20-1|few
TGCAGTGCTAGAGTAGGACAGAACCAAGAGTCCCAGTACTTC
CSARVGQNQESQYF
>TRBD2|TRBJ2-3|TRBV18|NA
TGTGCCAGCTCACCACCTTCTAGCGGGGGGAGTACAGATACGCAGTATTTT
CASSPPSSGGSTDTQYF
>NA|TRBJ1-1|TRBV12-3/TRBV12-4|many
TGTGCCAGCAGTTTGAAGGGGAACACTGAAGCTTTCTTT
CASSLKGNTEAFF
>NA|TRBJ2-1|TRBV11-2|many
TGTGCCAGCAGCTTATCCCAGGGAGGTGAGCAGTTCTTC
CASSLSQGGEQFF
>NA|TRBJ1-6|TRBV6-2/TRBV6-3|few
TGTGCCAGCAGTTACGTGGCAGGGCCGGTATCACCCCTCCACTTT
CASSYVAGPVSPLHF
>TRBD2|TRBJ2-1|TRBV7-7|NA
TGTGCTAGCAGCCGGGGACTAGCGGACTACAATGAGCAGTTCTTC
CASSRGLADYNEQFF
>NA|TRBJ1-6|TRBV7-9|few
TGTGCCAGCAGCACCACTGCCACGGTACCCCTCCACTTT
CASSTTATVPLHF
>NA|TRBJ1-2|TRBV6-2/TRBV6-3|NA
TGTGCCAGCAAACCAGTCGGCCCGGGCAGGAGCTATGGCTACACCTTC
CASKPVGPGRSYGYTF
>NA|TRBJ2-7|TRBV5-1|many
TGCGCCAGCAGCTTGGATGGACACTCCTACGAGCAGTACTTC
CASSLDGHSYEQYF
>TRBD1|TRBJ1-6|TRBV20-1|few
TGCAGTGGGGACAGGGGGAGTTCACCCCTCCACTTT
CSGDRGSSPLHF
>TRBD2|TRBJ2-5|TRBV11-2|NA
TGTGCCAGCAGCTTAGATTATCTAGCGGACGCGGGGTGGGCCCAGTACTTC
CASSLDYLADAGWAQYF
>TRBD1|TRBJ2-7|TRBV7-2|NA
TGTGCCAGCAGCCAGACAGGGGTCGCCTACGAGCAGTACTTC
CASSQTGVAYEQYF
>NA|TRBJ1-1|TRBV10-3|NA
TGTGCCATCAGTGAACGCCACTCCATGAACACTGAAGCTTTCTTT
CAISERHSMNTEAFF
>TRBD2|TRBJ2-5|TRBV20-1|many
TGCAGTGCTAGGGTAGCGGGGCGCGGCGAGACCCAGTACTTC
CSARVAGRGETQYF
>NA|TRBJ1-1|TRBV28|few
TGTGCCAGCAGTTTATTACCGGGTATAATCACTGAAGCTTTCTTT
CASSLLPGIITEAFF
>TRBD1|TRBJ1-2|TRBV4-3|NA
TGCGCCAGCAGCCATAGGCTTGGCCCAGGGGGCTATGGCTACACCTTC
CASSHRLGPGGYGYTF
>TRBD1|TRBJ1-2|TRBV6-2/TRBV6-3|many
TGTGCCAGCAGTTTCGGACAGGGTGGCTACACCTTC
CASSFGQGGYTF
>NA|TRBJ1-5|TRBV7-2|many
TGTGCCAGCAGCCGGGGGGGGACACTTAATCAGCCCCAGCATTTT
CASSRGGTLNQPQHF
>TRBD2|TRBJ2-5|TRBV30|NA
TGTGCCTGGAAACCCGGACTAGCGGGCCAAGAGACCCAGTACTTC
CAWKPGLAGQETQYF
>NA|TRBJ1-1|TRBV18|NA
TGTGCCAGCTCACGGGGAGCGGGGAGCACTGAAGCTTTCTTT
CASSRGAGSTEAFF
>NA|TRBJ2-3|TRBV2|many
TGTGCCAGCAGGCGCGGGGTCGCGGATACGCAGTATTTT
CASRRGVADTQYF
>TRBD1|TRBJ2-5|TRBV24-1|many
TGTGCCACCAGTGACCCAGGGACAGCAGTCCAAGAGACCCAGTACTTC
CATSDPGTAVQETQYF
>TRBD1|TRBJ1-2|TRBV7-2|NA
TGTGCCAGCAGCTTAGCACTCCTTACAGGGGGCGGCGGCTACACCTTC
CASSLALLTGGGGYTF
>NA|TRBJ1-5|TRBV12-3/TRBV12-4|many
TGTGCCAGCAGTTTGAAGTCCGCTTCAGGCAATCAGCCCCAGCATTTT
CASSLKSASGNQPQHF
>NA|TRBJ2-5|TRBV14|NA
TGTGCCAGCAACCAAGGGCAAAAAGAGACCCAGTACTTC
CASNQGQKETQYF
>TRBD2|TRBJ2-7|TRBV6-2/TRBV6-3|many
TGTGCCAGTCGGGACTACTCCTACGAGCAGTACTTC
CASRDYSYEQYF
>TRBD1|TRBJ2-3|TRBV6-2/TRBV6-3|many
TGTGCCAGCAGAAACAACCGGGACAGGGAGTCAGATACGCAGTATTTT
CASRNNRDRESDTQYF
>TRBD2|TRBJ2-1|TRBV6-1|many
TGTGCCAGCAGTGAAGTTCTAGCGGGGGGTGTTGGAAATGAGCAGTTCTTC
CASSEVLAGGVGNEQFF
>TRBD1|TRBJ1-2|TRBV19|few
TGTGCCACCGCGAACAGGGGACTTAACTATGGCTACACCTTC
CATANRGLNYGYTF
>TRBD1|TRBJ2-6|TRBV5-5|many
TGTGCCAGCAGCAGTGACAGGGAGAGCTCTGGGGCCAACGTCCTGACTTTC
CASSSDRESSGANVLTF
>TRBD1|TRBJ1-2|TRBV4-3|many
TGCGCCAGCAGCCCCCTGGGACAGGGTACCTATGGCTACACCTTC
CASSPLGQGTYGYTF
>TRBD1|TRBJ1-5|TRBV12-3/TRBV12-4|many
TGTGCCAGCAGCCCCCAGGGGGGTGATCAGCCCCAGCATTTT
CASSPQGGDQPQHF
>TRBD2|TRBJ2-3|TRBV7-9|many
TGTGCCAGCAGCTTATACGGGACTAGCGGGGACACAGATACGCAGTATTTT
CASSLYGTSGDTDTQYF
>NA|TRBJ1-2|TRBV7-9|NA
TGTGCCAGCGGGGAATATTATGGCTACACCTTC
CASGEYYGYTF
>TRBD1|TRBJ2-3|TRBV15|once
TGTGCCACCAGCGGGGGACAGGGGACAGATTCGCAGTATTTT
CATSGGQGTDSQYF
>TRBD1|TRBJ1-2|TRBV20-1|NA
TGCAGTGGACAGGGCTCTAACTATGGCTACACCTTC
CSGQGSNYGYTF
>TRBD2|TRBJ2-4|TRBV7-2|many
TGTGCCAGCAGCCCCGGGGGGGTGGTTGCAAGCAACATTCAGTACTTC
CASSPGGVVASNIQYF
>TRBD1|TRBJ2-7|TRBV25-1|NA
TGTGCCAGCAGTGATGACAGGGTTCCTTACAATGAGCAGTACTTC
CASSDDRVPYNEQYF
>NA|TRBJ2-3|TRBV5-6|few
TGTGCCAGCGGCTTACGAGGGGCCACAGATACGCAGTATTTT
CASGLRGATDTQYF
>NA|TRBJ1-2|TRBV6-6|many
TGTGCCAGCAGTTACTCCCAGGACAGAGGGTTGGGCTATGGCTACACCTTC
CASSYSQDRGLGYGYTF
>NA|TRBJ2-1|TRBV2|many
TGTGCCAGCAGCAAAAGGGATCGAACCAACAATGAGCAGTTCTTC
CASSKRDRTNNEQFF
>NA|TRBJ2-5|TRBV29-1|NA
TGCAGCGTACGCCGACAGGCAGAGACCCAGTACTTC
CSVRRQAETQYF
>TRBD2|TRBJ2-5|TRBV7-7|few
TGTGCTAGCAGCTTACATCCCACCGGGGGGGAGACCCAGTACTTC
CASSLHPTGGETQYF
>NA|TRBJ2-7|TRBV20-1|NA
TGCAGCGCTAGAGTCCCTCCCTTCTACGAGCAGTACTTC
CSARVPPFYEQYF
>NA|TRBJ1-1|TRBV14|few
TGTGCCAGCAGCCAAGCCTCGTTGGGGACCAGGCCGAACACTGAAGCTTTCTTT
CASSQASLGTRPNTEAFF
>TRBD2|TRBJ2-5|TRBV7-6|many
TGTGCCAGCAGCCACCGGACTAGAGGGGAGACCCAGTACTTC
CASSHRTRGETQYF
>NA|TRBJ2-1|TRBV12-3/TRBV12-4|many
TGTGCCAGCAGCGGCAGCCGTTTTGAGCAGTTCTTC
CASSGSRFEQFF
>TRBD1|TRBJ2-7|TRBV3-1|many
TGTGCCAGCAGCCAAGATCCGGGGGCAGGGGGCGTGCAGTACTTC
CASSQDPGAGGVQYF
>NA|TRBJ1-2|TRBV28|many
TGTGCCAGCAGTGAACTAAAGAGAGGCTATGGCTACACCTTC
CASSELKRGYGYTF
>NA|TRBJ1-1|TRBV7-9|many
TGTGCCAGCAGCTTAGCCCGGGGAATGAACACTGAAGCTTTCTTT
CASSLARGMNTEAFF
>NA|TRBJ1-4|TRBV7-2|many
TGTGCCAGCAGCCTCGGTGAGGGAAATGAAAAACTGTTTTTT
CASSLGEGNEKLFF
>TRBD1|TRBJ1-5|TRBV28|NA
TGTGCCAGCAGAGGATTGACAGGGAAGGAGCAGCCCCAGCATTTT
CASRGLTGKEQPQHF
>TRBD1|TRBJ2-7|TRBV20-1|many
TGCAGTGCTAGTACAGGGGGGTCCTACGAGCAGTACTTC
CSASTGGSYEQYF
>NA|TRBJ2-3|TRBV3-1|NA
TGTGCCAGCAGCCCATTAGCGGCCGCAGATACGCAGTATTTT
CASSPLAAADTQYF
>TRBD2|TRBJ2-2|TRBV7-2|once
TGTGCCAGCAGTTTTATAGCCGGGGGGGCAGGCACCGGGGAGCTGTTTTTT
CASSFIAGGAGTGELFF
>NA|TRBJ2-7|TRBV14|NA
TGTGCCAGCAGCCAAGTTGGGGGTCTAGGGTTCTACTTC
CASSQVGGLGFYF